This T cell receptor beta chain derives from a study of vaccination and CD4 T cells after COVID-19. Sequenced with the Oncomine TCR Beta short-read assay was DNA taken from cultured CD4+ T cells. Genomic DNA was drawn out of CD4+ T cells grown in culture. In TCRdb, the PCR reads were re-called with MiXCR into one record per CDR3 protein. Of 20,000 or so distinct CDR3 sequences listed, around 47% are singletons. Documented treatment: roughly ten-day PBMC culture with coronavirus spike peptide pools or control peptides (ViraFEST assay). Patients returned positive PCR results between March and December 2020, earlier than US Alpha, Beta and Delta variants. As concerns this clonotype: Its target is not known.

CDR3 length: 14 residues. The V end was cut by 4 bases, the J end by 4 bases, with 13 bases between. Germline CDR1 MNHEY, CDR2 SVGEGT. The sample in question was CD4+ T cells from blood, cultured in vitro, obtained before SARS-CoV-2 vaccination. The V and J genes are TRBV6-2 or TRBV6-3 and TRBJ1-2; D call uncertain. The clonotype originates from a human donor who had recovered from COVID-19. DNA of the CDR3: TGTGCCAGCAGTTCTCTCTATATGGGCTATGGCTACACCTTC. It translates to CASSSLYMGYGYTF.